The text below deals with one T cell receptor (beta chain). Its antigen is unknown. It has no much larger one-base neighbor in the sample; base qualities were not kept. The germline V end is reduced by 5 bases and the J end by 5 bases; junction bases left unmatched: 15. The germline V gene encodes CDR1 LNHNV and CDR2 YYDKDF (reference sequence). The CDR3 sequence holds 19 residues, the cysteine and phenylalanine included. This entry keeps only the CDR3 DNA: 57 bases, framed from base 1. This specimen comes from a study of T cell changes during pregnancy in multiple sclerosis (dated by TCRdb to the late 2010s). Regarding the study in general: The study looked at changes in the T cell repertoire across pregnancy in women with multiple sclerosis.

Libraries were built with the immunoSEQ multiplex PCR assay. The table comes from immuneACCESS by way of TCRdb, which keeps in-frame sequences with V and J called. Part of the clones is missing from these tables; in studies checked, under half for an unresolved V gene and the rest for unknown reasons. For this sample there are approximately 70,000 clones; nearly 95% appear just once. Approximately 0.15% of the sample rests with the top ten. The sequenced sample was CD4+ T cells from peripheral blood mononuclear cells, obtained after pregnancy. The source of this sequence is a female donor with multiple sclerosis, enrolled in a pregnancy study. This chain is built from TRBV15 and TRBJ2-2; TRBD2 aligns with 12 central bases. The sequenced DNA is TGTGCCACCAGCTCCCAGGGACTAGCGGGCGCTTCTGGTACCGGGGAGCTGTTTTTT. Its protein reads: CATSSQGLAGASGTGELFF.